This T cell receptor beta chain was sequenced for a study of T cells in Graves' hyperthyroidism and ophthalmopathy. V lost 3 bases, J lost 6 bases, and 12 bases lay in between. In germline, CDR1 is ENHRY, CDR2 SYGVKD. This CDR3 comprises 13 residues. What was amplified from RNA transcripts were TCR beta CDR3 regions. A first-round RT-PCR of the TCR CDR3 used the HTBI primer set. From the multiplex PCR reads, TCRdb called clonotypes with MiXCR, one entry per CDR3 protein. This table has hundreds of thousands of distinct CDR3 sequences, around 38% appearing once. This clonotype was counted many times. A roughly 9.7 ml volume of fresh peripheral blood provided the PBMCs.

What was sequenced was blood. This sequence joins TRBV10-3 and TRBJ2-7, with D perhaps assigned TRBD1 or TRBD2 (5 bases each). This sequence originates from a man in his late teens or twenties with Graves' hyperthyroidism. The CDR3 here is CAISDQGGGEQYF. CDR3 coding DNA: TGTGCCATCAGTGACCAGGGTGGGGGCGAGCAGTACTTC.